This entry concerns a single T cell receptor beta chain. Its antigen remains unidentified. V gave up 2 bases and J gave up 4 bases, with 6 bases separating them. The CDR3 extends over 12 amino acids. Per germline, CDR1 SGHRS and CDR2 YFSETQ. Libraries were prepared by immunoSEQ multiplex PCR; TCRdb keeps only in-frame clonotypes and omits some of them. The sample lists about 48,000 clones; approximately 91% were seen once. The sample comes from a study of OX40 agonist ivuxolimab in advanced cancers. About the research overall: Among those enrolled, mean age was about 60 years (range 23 to 79) and about 81% were male. People who had prior anti-PD-1, anti-PD-L1 or anti-CTLA-4 therapy could take part, and approximately 43% had some. Whole-study findings and limits: Low normalized T-cell clonal expansion also characterized some of the nonresponders. Patients with a partial response at 0.1-3.0 mg/kg had among the lowest clonal expansion.

This sequence originates from an adult with an advanced solid tumor such as melanoma, head and neck, liver or kidney cancer. The chain uses TRBV5-1 and TRBJ1-1; the D is unclear. This specimen consisted of CD4+ or CD8+ T cells sorted from blood, obtained in a trial of the OX40 agonist ivuxolimab. In nucleotides, the CDR3 is TGCGCCAGCAGCTTTGAGGGCACTGAAGCTTTCTTT. The encoded protein is CASSFEGTEAFF. Full variable domain (outside the CDR3, taken from reference TRBV5-1 and TRBJ1-1): KAGVTQTPRYLIKTRGQQVTLSCSPISGHRSVSWYQQTPGQGLQFLFEYFSETQRNKGNFPGRFSGRQFSNSRSEMNVSTLELGDSALYLCASSFEGTEAFFGQGTRLTVV.